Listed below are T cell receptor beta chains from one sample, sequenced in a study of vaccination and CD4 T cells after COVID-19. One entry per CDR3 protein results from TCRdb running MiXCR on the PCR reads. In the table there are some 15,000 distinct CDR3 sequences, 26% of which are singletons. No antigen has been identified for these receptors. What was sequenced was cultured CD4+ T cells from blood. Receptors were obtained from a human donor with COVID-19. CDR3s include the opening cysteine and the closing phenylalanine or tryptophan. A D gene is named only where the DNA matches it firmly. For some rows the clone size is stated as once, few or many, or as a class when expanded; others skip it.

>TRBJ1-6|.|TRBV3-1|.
TGTGCCAGCAGCGGACGACCTGACCTGAGGAATTCACCCCTCCACTTT
CASSGRPDLRNSPLHF
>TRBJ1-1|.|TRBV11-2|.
TGTGCCAGCAGCTTAGATCTATCAGAAGAAGCTTTCTTT
CASSLDLSEEAFF
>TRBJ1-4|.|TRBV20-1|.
TGCAGTGCTACGGGGGAAGGATTCGCAACTAATGAAAAACTGTTTTTT
CSATGEGFATNEKLFF
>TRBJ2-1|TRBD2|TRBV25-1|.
TGTGCCAGCAGTGAATATATGAGCCAGGGCCGGGCTAGCGGGGGGCAGGCCAATGAGCAGTTCTTC
CASSEYMSQGRASGGQANEQFF
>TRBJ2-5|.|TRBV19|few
TGTGCCAGTAGTATAGGGGTCAGCTCTAAGACCCAGTACTTC
CASSIGVSSKTQYF
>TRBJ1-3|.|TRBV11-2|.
TGTGCCAGCAGCCTAGGCCCACCGGGGGGGCTCTCTGGAAACACCATATATTTT
CASSLGPPGGLSGNTIYF
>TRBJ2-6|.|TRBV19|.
TGTGCCAGTAGTATCAGGGCCCCTGGGGCCAACGTCCTGACTTTC
CASSIRAPGANVLTF
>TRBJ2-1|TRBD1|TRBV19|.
TGTGCCAGTGACGACTCGACGACAGGGGCCAATGAGCAGTTCTTC
CASDDSTTGANEQFF
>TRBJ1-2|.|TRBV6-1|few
TGTGCCAGCAGGGGGCTCTTCCCTGGGGGGGGCTACACCTTC
CASRGLFPGGGYTF
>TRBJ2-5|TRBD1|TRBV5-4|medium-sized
TGTGCCAGCAGGCCACAGGGGGCCAGCCAAGAGACCCAGTACTTC
CASRPQGASQETQYF
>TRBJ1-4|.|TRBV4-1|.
TGCGCCAGCAGCATACCGGGGGGGTATAATGAAAAACTGTTTTTT
CASSIPGGYNEKLFF
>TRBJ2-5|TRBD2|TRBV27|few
TGTGCCACCCGATTGGCGGGGGGGACCCAAGAGACCCAGTACTTC
CATRLAGGTQETQYF
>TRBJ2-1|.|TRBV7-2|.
TGTGCCAGCAGCTCAATCTGGGGGGGGGCCGTTGAGCAGTTCTTC
CASSSIWGGAVEQFF
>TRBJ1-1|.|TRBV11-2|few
TGTGCCAGCAGCTTAGTAGGGCAGAAAGCTTTCTTT
CASSLVGQKAFF
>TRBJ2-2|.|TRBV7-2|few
TGTGCCAGCAGCTTAACTAGCATAGGCACCGGGGAGCTGTTTTTT
CASSLTSIGTGELFF
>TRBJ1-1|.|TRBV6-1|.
TGTGCCAGCAGTGTCACTTCGGGCCCATTTGAAGCTTTCTTT
CASSVTSGPFEAFF
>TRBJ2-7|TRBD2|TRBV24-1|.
TGTGCCACCCAAGCTAGCGGGTCCTCCTACGAGCAGTACTTC
CATQASGSSYEQYF
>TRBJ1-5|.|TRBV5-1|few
TGCGCCAGCAGCGAAATTCCGGGCAATCAGCCCCAGCATTTT
CASSEIPGNQPQHF